A selection of T cell receptor beta chains follows, all from one sample in a study of beta chain features in type 1 diabetes. TCRdb's table, derived via immunoSEQ multiplex PCR, lists solely in-frame clones and lacks some. Of 150,000 to 200,000 clones detected, 6.5% to 8.5% appear once; the ten largest clones hold about 0.5%. Sequencing was done on a sample of central memory CD4+ T cells from blood. These receptors came from a woman aged 18-30 years with type 1 diabetes. Each CDR3 is given with its conserved first and last residue. Fields, in order: J gene, V gene, D gene, clone size, CDR3 DNA, CDR3 protein. D genes are given only for firm matches. Clone size is stated in some rows and not others, as once, few, many or a class when expanded.

>TRBJ1-3|TRBV6-5|TRBD1|few
TGTGCCAGCAGCCAGGGACAGATATCTGGAAACACCATATATTTT
CASSQGQISGNTIYF
>TRBJ2-3|TRBV5-1|TRBD1|once
TGCGCCAGCGTCCGGGACAGGGGGCCAGATACGCAGTATTTT
CASVRDRGPDTQYF
>TRBJ2-5|TRBV7-9|TRBD1|few
TGTGCCAGCAGCTTAACAGGGGGAGAGACCCAGTACTTC
CASSLTGGETQYF
>TRBJ2-4|TRBV19|TRBD2|-
TGTGCCAGTAAAGGACTAGCGGGGGGTGTTACCAAAAACATTCAGTACTTC
CASKGLAGGVTKNIQYF
>TRBJ2-7|TRBV5-1|TRBD1|few
TGCGCCAGCAGCTTGGAAGGGGGCGGGTATTACGAGCAGTACTTC
CASSLEGGGYYEQYF
>TRBJ2-3|TRBV5-1|TRBD2|-
TGCGCCACCTCAGTGGGACTAGCCTCAGATACGCAGTATTTT
CATSVGLASDTQYF
>TRBJ1-2|TRBV29-1|TRBD1|-
TGCAGCGCCGACTCGACAGGGAACTATGGCTACACCTTC
CSADSTGNYGYTF
>TRBJ1-3|TRBV30|-|few
TGTGCCCAACTTCCGCTGAACTCTGGAAACACCATATATTTT
CAQLPLNSGNTIYF
>TRBJ1-1|TRBV6-5|-|few
TGTGCCAGCCTGAGACAGGCGTTGAACACTGAAGCTTTCTTT
CASLRQALNTEAFF
>TRBJ2-1|TRBV14|TRBD2|-
TGTGCCAGCAGCCCAGGGGGACTAGCGGGATACAATGAGCAGTTCTTC
CASSPGGLAGYNEQFF
>TRBJ1-1|TRBV7-2|-|few
TGTGCCAGCAGCTTATCTCCAGGGTTAATGAACACTGAAGCTTTCTTT
CASSLSPGLMNTEAFF
>TRBJ1-4|TRBV7-2|-|-
TGTGCCAGCAGCTCCATCGGGACACATGAAAAACTGTTTTTT
CASSSIGTHEKLFF
>TRBJ2-3|TRBV4-2|TRBD2|-
TGTGCCAGCAGCCAACACCTGGGACTAGCGGGAGATGATACGCAGTATTTT
CASSQHLGLAGDDTQYF
>TRBJ2-1|TRBV5-4|TRBD2|-
TGTGCCAGCAGCCAACGAACTAGCGGGAGAGTAGGTGAGCAGTTCTTC
CASSQRTSGRVGEQFF
>TRBJ2-7|TRBV5-1|TRBD1|few
TGCGCCAGCAGCCGTCCGGGACAGGGCTACGAGCAGTACTTC
CASSRPGQGYEQYF
>TRBJ2-3|TRBV6-6|-|-
TGTGCCAGCCGCGGGCCAGATACGCAGTATTTT
CASRGPDTQYF
>TRBJ2-2|TRBV11-2|-|-
TGTGCCAGCAGCCCCGCCCGTCCGGGAGAAAACACCGGGGAGCTGTTTTTT
CASSPARPGENTGELFF
>TRBJ2-3|TRBV7-3|TRBD2|few
TGTGCCAGCAGCTTAGGGGTCCAGCGGGAAGATACGCAGTATTTT
CASSLGVQREDTQYF
>TRBJ1-5|TRBV2|TRBD1|few
TGTGCCAGCAGTGGACAGGGGATGGGGCAGCCCCAGCATTTT
CASSGQGMGQPQHF
>TRBJ1-5|TRBV9|-|many
TGTGCCAGCAGCGTAGCTGTTGGGCTGGATCAGCCCCAGCATTTT
CASSVAVGLDQPQHF
>TRBJ1-2|TRBV5-1|-|-
TGCGCCAGCGGGTACTCACAGCAGAGTGGCTACACCTTC
CASGYSQQSGYTF
>TRBJ2-7|TRBV9|-|-
TGTGCCAGCAGCGCAGAACGAGGCGCTCTTACCACGAACGAGCAGTACTTC
CASSAERGALTTNEQYF
>TRBJ2-5|TRBV29-1|TRBD1|medium-sized
TGCAGCGTACGGACAGGGCGGCAGACCCAGTACTTC
CSVRTGRQTQYF
>TRBJ2-7|TRBV28|-|few
TGTGCCAGCTGCCTCTACGGCGGCTACGAGCAGTACTTC
CASCLYGGYEQYF
>TRBJ2-5|TRBV5-4|TRBD2|few
TGTGCCAGCAGCTCGACTAGCGCCGCCCGGGGAGAGACCCAGTACTTC
CASSSTSAARGETQYF
>TRBJ2-6|TRBV6-4|-|-
TGTGCCAGCAGTGATAGCGGCTCTGGGGCCAACGTCCTGACTTTC
CASSDSGSGANVLTF
>TRBJ2-5|TRBV6-5|-|many
TGTGCCAGCACCGTAACAGGGTCGGGGACCCAGTACTTC
CASTVTGSGTQYF
>TRBJ1-1|TRBV18|-|few
TGTGCCAGCTCACCTACCGGGTCCGGGGCTTTCTTT
CASSPTGSGAFF
>TRBJ2-7|TRBV5-4|-|few
TGTGCCAGCAGCTGGGCCACTAGCTACGAGCAGTACTTC
CASSWATSYEQYF
>TRBJ1-2|TRBV11-3|-|few
TGTGCCAGCAGCTTAGCCGCCGTCGGGGGGGCCTATGGCTACACCTTC
CASSLAAVGGAYGYTF
>TRBJ2-7|TRBV7-9|TRBD2|-
TGTGCCAGCAGCCCCGAAAGGACTAGCGGGATCCAGCAGTACTTC
CASSPERTSGIQQYF
>TRBJ2-1|TRBV18|-|few
TGTGCCAGCTCACCACCGGCGGAGTATTACAATGAGCAGTTCTTC
CASSPPAEYYNEQFF
>TRBJ1-1|TRBV21-1|-|few
TGTGCCAGCACCAACCTCCGGGACAGTAACACTGAAGCTTTCTTT
CASTNLRDSNTEAFF
>TRBJ2-5|TRBV4-3|-|-
TGCGCCAGCAGCGCAGGGATTGGGGAGACCCAGTACTTC
CASSAGIGETQYF
>TRBJ2-7|TRBV7-7|-|many
TGTGCTATCGATCGGACTCTTTCCTCCTACGAGCAGTACTTC
CAIDRTLSSYEQYF
>TRBJ2-6|TRBV14|-|few
TGTGCCAGCAGCCATAACAGGAACTCTGGGGCCAACGTCCTGACTTTC
CASSHNRNSGANVLTF
>TRBJ2-3|TRBV6-5|-|few
TGTGCCAGCAAAGGCGGGACCGGCACAGATACGCAGTATTTT
CASKGGTGTDTQYF